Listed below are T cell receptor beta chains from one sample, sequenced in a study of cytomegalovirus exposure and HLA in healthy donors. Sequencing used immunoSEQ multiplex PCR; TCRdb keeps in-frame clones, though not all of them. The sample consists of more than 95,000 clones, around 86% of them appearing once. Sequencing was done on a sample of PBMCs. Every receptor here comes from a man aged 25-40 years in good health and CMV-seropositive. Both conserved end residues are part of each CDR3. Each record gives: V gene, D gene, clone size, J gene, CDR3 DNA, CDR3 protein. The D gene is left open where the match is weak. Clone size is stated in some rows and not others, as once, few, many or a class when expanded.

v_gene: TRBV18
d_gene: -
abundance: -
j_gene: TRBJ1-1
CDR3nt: TGTGCCAGCTCGCCGACAGAATACACTGAAGCTTTCTTT
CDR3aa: CASSPTEYTEAFF

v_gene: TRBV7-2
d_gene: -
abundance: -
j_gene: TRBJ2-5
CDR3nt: TGTGCCAGCAGCCGTTCGAGGAGGGGAGAGACCCAGTACTTC
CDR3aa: CASSRSRRGETQYF

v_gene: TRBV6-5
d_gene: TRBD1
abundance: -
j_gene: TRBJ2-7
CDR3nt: TGTGCCAGCAGCCCCCCCGGGACAGGGGACGAGCAGTACTTC
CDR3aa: CASSPPGTGDEQYF

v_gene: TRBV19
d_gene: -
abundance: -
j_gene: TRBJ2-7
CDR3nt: TGTGCCAGTAGTATAGATCTCAGCTACGAGCAGTACTTC
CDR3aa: CASSIDLSYEQYF

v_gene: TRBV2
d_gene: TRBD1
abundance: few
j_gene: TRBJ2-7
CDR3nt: TGTGCCAGCCGAATCGGACAGGGGGCCTTCTACGAGCAGTACTTC
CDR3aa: CASRIGQGAFYEQYF

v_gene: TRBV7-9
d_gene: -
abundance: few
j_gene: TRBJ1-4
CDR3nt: TGTGCCAGCAGCTTTATGGGGGGGACTAATGAAAAACTGTTTTTT
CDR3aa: CASSFMGGTNEKLFF

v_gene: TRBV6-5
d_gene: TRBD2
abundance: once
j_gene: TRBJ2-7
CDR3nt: TGTGCCAGCAGCTTTCGGGGGGGCCTCTACGAGCAGTACTTC
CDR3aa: CASSFRGGLYEQYF

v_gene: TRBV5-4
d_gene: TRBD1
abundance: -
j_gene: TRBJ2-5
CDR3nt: TGTGCCAGCAGCTTAGGACAGGGGCCTCAAGAGACCCAGTACTTC
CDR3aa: CASSLGQGPQETQYF

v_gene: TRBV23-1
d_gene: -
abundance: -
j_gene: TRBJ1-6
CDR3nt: TGCGCCAGGGACATGACGGAGAGCTCCTATAATTCACCCCTCCACTTT
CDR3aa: CARDMTESSYNSPLHF

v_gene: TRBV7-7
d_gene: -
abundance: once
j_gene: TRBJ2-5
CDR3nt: TGTGCTAGCAGCTCCGGGACCGGGGGGACCCAGTACTTC
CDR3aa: CASSSGTGGTQYF

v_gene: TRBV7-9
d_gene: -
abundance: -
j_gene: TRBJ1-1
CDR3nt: TGTGCCAGCAGCTCCCTTACTATGAACACTGAAGCTTTCTTT
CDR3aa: CASSSLTMNTEAFF

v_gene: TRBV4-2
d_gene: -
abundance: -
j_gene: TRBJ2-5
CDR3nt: TGTGCCAGCAGCCAAGGGGCAGTCGTAGAGACCCAGTACTTC
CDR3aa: CASSQGAVVETQYF

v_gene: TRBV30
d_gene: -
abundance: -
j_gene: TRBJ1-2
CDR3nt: TGTGCCTGTCCCGACGGACCGGGGGGCCTCTATGGCTACACCTTC
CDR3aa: CACPDGPGGLYGYTF

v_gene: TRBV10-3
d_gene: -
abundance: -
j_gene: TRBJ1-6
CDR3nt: TGTGCCATCAGTGAGTCTTCTTGGGCTTATAATTCACCCCTCCACTTT
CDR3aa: CAISESSWAYNSPLHF

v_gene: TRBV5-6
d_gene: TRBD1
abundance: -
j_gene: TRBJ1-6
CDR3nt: TGTGCCAGCAGCTTGGGTGGGACAGCCTATCATTCACCCCTCCACTTT
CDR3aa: CASSLGGTAYHSPLHF

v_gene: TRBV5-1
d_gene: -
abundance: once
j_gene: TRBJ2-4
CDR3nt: TGCGCCAGCAGCTCGGTAGCCAAAAACATTCAGTACTTC
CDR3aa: CASSSVAKNIQYF

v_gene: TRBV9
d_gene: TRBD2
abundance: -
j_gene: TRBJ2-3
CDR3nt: TGTGCCAGCAGCCCCTTGGGAGCGGGGGGAGATACGCAGTATTTT
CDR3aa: CASSPLGAGGDTQYF

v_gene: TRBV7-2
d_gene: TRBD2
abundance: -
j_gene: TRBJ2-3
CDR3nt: TGTGCCAGCAGCCTGAAAAAAGCGGGGGGCACAGATACGCAGTATTTT
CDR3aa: CASSLKKAGGTDTQYF

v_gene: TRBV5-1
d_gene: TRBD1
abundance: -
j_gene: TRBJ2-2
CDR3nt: TGCGCCAGCAGCACACAGGGGGCTGTAACCGGGGAGCTGTTTTTT
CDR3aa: CASSTQGAVTGELFF

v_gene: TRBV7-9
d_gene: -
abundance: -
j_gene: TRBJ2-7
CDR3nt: TGTGCCAGCGCTTTACTGCAGGGTCCTAGACTCTACGAGCAGTACTTC
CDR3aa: CASALLQGPRLYEQYF

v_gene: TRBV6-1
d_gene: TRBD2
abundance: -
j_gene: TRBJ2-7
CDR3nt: TGTGCCAGCAGTGAAATGGCTAGCGGGGCCTACGAGCAGTACTTC
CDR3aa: CASSEMASGAYEQYF

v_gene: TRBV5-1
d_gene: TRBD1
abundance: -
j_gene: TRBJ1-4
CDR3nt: TGCGCCAGCAGCTCATCACCCCCCGGACAGGGGGCAACTAATGAAAAACTGTTTTTT
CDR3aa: CASSSSPPGQGATNEKLFF

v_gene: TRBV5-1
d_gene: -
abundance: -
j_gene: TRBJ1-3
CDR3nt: TGCGCCAGCAGCTTGGCCCCCCCAGGAAACACCATATATTTT
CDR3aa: CASSLAPPGNTIYF

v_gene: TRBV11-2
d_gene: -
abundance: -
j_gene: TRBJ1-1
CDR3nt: TGTGCCAGCACCTACCTCGGGGGCACTGAAGCTTTCTTT
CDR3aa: CASTYLGGTEAFF

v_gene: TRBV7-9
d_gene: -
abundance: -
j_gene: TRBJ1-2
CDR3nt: TGTGCCAGCAGCTTAGGAGGAGGGGTCTATGGCTACACCTTC
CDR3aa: CASSLGGGVYGYTF

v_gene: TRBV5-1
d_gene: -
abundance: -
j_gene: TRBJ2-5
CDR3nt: TGCGCCAGCAGCTTCGAACAGGGTTCGGAGACCCAGTACTTC
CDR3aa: CASSFEQGSETQYF

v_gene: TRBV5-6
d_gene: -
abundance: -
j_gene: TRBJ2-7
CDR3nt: TGTGCCAGCAGCCAAGATACCTACGAACAGTACTTC
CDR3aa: CASSQDTYEQYF

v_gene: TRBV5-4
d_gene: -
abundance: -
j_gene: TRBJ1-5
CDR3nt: TGTGCCAGCAGTGACAGCGATCAGCCCCAGCATTTT
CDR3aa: CASSDSDQPQHF

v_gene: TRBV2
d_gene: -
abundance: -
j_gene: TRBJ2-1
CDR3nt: TGTGCCAGCAGTGACCAGGGGAGGGTCAATGAGCAGTTCTTC
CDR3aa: CASSDQGRVNEQFF

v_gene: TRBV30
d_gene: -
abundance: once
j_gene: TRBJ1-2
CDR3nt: TGTGCCTGGAGTCTGGGGAGCTATGGCTACACCTTC
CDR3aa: CAWSLGSYGYTF

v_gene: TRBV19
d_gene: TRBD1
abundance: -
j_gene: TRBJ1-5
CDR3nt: TGTGCCAGTATTCCCGAGACAGGGGATAATCAGCCCCAGCATTTT
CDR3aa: CASIPETGDNQPQHF

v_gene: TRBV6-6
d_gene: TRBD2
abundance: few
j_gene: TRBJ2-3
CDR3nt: TGTGCCAGCAGTTACGGTGGCGGGGGATTCACAGATACGCAGTATTTT
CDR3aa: CASSYGGGGFTDTQYF

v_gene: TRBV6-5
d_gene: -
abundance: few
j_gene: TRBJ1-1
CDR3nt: TGTGCCAGCAGTTCCCTGGGAGCGAACACTGAAGCTTTCTTT
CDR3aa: CASSSLGANTEAFF

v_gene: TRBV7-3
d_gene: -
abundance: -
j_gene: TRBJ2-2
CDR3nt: TGTGCCAGCAGCTCCTCGAACACCGGGGAGCTGTTTTTT
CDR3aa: CASSSSNTGELFF

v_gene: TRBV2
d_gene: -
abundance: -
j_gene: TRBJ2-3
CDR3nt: TGTGCCAGCAGTGTGTCACAGTCAGATACGCAGTATTTT
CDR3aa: CASSVSQSDTQYF

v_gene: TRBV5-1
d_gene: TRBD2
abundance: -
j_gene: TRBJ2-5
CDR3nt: TGCGCCAGCAGCTTGACCCCTTCTTATTCCGGGGGGGCCTTGGAGACCCAGTACTTC
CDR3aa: CASSLTPSYSGGALETQYF

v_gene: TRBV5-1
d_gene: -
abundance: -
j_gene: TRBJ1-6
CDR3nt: TGCGCCAGCAGCTTGGATCAGGGGAGATATAGTTCCTATAATTCACCCCTCCACTTT
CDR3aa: CASSLDQGRYSSYNSPLHF

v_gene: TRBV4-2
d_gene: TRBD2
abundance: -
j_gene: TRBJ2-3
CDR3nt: TGTGCCAGCAGCCAAGAGTTCCGAGGGACTACGTACACAGATACGCAGTATTTT
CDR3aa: CASSQEFRGTTYTDTQYF

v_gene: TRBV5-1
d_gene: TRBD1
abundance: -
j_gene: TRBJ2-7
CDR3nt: TGCGCCAGCAGCTTGGAGGTCAGGGGGCCTTCCTACGAGCAGTACTTC
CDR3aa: CASSLEVRGPSYEQYF

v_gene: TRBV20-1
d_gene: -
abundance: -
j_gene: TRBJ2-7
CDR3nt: TGCAGTGCTAGAGTTCGCGAGCAGTACTTC
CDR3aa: CSARVREQYF

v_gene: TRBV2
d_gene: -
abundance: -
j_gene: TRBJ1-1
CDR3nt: TGTGCCAGCAGTGAAACAGGGAACACTGAAGCTTTCTTT
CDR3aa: CASSETGNTEAFF

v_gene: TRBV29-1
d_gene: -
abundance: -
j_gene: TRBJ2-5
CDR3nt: TGCAGCGGGGGGGGCGGGGAGACCCAGTACTTC
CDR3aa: CSGGGGETQYF

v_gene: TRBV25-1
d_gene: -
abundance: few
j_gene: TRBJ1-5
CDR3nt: TGTGCCAGCAGTGAGCCCGATCATACTGGTGATAGCAATCAGCCCCAGCATTTT
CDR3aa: CASSEPDHTGDSNQPQHF

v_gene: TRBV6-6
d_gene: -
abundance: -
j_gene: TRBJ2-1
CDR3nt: TGTGCCAGCAGTTACGTTCCTGTAACCTACAATGAGCAGTTCTTC
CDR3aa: CASSYVPVTYNEQFF

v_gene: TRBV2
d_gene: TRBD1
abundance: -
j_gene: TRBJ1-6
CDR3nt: TGTGCCAGCAGTGCTCGACAGGGTACTTCACCCCTCCACTTT
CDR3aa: CASSARQGTSPLHF

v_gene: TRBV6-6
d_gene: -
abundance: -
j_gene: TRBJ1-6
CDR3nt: TGTGCCAGCAGTTACCCCGGGGGTGATTCACCCCTCCACTTT
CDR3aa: CASSYPGGDSPLHF

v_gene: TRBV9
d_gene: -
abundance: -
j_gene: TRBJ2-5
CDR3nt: TGTGCCAGCAGCCCCGTAATGGAGACCCAGTACTTC
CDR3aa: CASSPVMETQYF

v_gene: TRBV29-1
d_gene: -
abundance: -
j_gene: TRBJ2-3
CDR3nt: TGCAGCGTTGAGCGGGACCCCCCGGTTTGGTGGAGCACAGATACGCAGTATTTT
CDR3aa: CSVERDPPVWWSTDTQYF